This TCR beta chain was identified in a study of CD8 T cells in Susac syndrome (dated by TCRdb to between 2018 and 2020). In terms of the full investigation: The study used repertoire sequencing to test whether antigen drove CD8+ T cell activation and differentiation in Susac syndrome. What the research found in general, with its limitations: The number of individuals in the TCR sequencing and HLA analysis was recognized as being relatively small.

High-throughput TCR beta sequencing profiled peripheral blood CD8+ and CD4+ T cells from healthy donors, Susac syndrome patients and multiple sclerosis patients. The multiple sclerosis controls were treatment-naive patients who had stable or active relapsing-remitting disease and met the revised McDonald criteria. CD8+ TEMRA cells were enriched by FACS, while bulk CD8+ and CD4+ T cells were purified by magnetic negative isolation. Blood was drawn into EDTA tubes, processed within 24 hours, and PBMCs were isolated by density gradient centrifugation. PBMCs destined for TCR sequencing were cryopreserved in liquid nitrogen and later thawed in a 37 °C water bath. Purity of sorted or isolated CD4+, CD8+ and CD8+ TEMRA cells was at least 90%. RNA was extracted using the RNeasy kit, and roughly 0.5 to 1 ug of the RNA was reverse transcribed with random hexamers. The immunoSEQ multiplex PCR assay, which covers 54 Vbeta and 13 Jbeta segments, was used to amplify TCR beta CDR3 regions. PCR amplification bias was corrected using a synthetic template baseline for primer optimization and computational correction. The study's own analysis went as follows. Reads were annotated to V, D and J genes according to IMGT and were analyzed with immunoSEQ Analyzer, with only productive sequences retained. To calculate clonality, Shannon entropy was normalized by log2 of the number of productive unique sequences and then subtracted from one. For each patient and control, public and private clones were evaluated within the 100 most prevalent clones. Clones were defined as Susac-specific when absent from the healthy and MS cohorts, from 1052 published viral clones and from other ImmuneACCESS disease sequences. TCRdb passed the public sequencing reads through fastp at Q25 and MiXCR, retaining productive beta sequences. Merged by CDR3 protein, the rows form single entries marked with the most common genes and DNA. TCRdb assigned the V and J calls; the authors' analysis was not used. The table for this sample lists roughly 120,000 distinct CDR3 sequences; 85% to 95% of them were counted only once. The ten largest clones take up 0.093% of the sample.

In regard to this clonotype: Its antigen target is currently unknown. No base quality information exists; no much larger clone differs at one position.

Trimming takes 0 bases from V and 0 bases from J, and the germline ends sit 13 bases apart. Per the germline V gene, SGDLS is the CDR1 and YYNGEE is the CDR2. The cysteine opens and the phenylalanine closes a CDR3 of 16 amino acids. Only CDR3 DNA remains: 48 bases, in frame from the first base. The sequence derives from a human donor with multiple sclerosis. Sequenced sample: CD4+ T cells from PBMCs. The chain was built from TRBV9 and TRBJ2-7, with a weak D call of TRBD1 (5 bases match). The DNA reads TGTGCCAGCAGCGTAGGTGGCAGGGCAAGCTCCTACGAGCAGTACTTC. Protein translation: CASSVGGRASSYEQYF.